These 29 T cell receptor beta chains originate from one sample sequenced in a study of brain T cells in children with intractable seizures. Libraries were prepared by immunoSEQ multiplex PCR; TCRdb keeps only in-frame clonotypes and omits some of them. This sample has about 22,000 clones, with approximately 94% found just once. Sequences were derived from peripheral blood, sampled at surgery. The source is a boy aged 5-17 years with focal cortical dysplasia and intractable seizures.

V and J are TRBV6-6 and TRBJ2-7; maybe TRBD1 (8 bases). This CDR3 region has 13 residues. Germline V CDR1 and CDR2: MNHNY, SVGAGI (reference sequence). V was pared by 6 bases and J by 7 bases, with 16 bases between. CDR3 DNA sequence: TGTGCCAGCAGGCTTACAGGGGGGGATGAGCAGTACGTC. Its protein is CASRLTGGDEQYV.

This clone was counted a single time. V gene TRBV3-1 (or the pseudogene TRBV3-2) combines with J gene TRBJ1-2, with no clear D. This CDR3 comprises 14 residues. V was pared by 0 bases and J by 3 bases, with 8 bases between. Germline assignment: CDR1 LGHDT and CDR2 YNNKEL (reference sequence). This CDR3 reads CASSQEWGDYGYTF. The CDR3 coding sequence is TGTGCCAGCAGCCAAGAATGGGGAGACTATGGCTACACCTTC.

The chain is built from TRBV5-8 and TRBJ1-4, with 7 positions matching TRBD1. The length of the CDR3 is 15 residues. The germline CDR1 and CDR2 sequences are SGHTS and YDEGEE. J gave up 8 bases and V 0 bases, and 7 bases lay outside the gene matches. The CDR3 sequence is CASSLEGARGEKLFF. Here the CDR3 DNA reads TGTGCCAGCAGCTTGGAGGGGGCGCGCGGCGAAAAACTGTTTTTT.

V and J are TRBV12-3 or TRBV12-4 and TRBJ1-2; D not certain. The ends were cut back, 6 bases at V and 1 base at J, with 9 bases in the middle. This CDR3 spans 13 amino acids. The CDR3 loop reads CASSTGLNYGYTF. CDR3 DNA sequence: TGTGCCAGCAGCACGGGTCTTAACTATGGCTACACCTTC.

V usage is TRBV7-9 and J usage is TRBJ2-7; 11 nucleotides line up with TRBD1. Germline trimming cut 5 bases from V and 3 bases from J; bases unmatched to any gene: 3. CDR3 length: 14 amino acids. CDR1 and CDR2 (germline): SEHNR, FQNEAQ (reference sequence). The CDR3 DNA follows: TGTGCCAGCAGCCCGGGACAGGGGGACTACGAGCAGTACGTC. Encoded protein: CASSPGQGDYEQYV.

CDR3 sequence (DNA): TGTGCCAGCAGCCGTGAACTTTTGGGAGGCTACACCTTC. Translated, it gives CASSRELLGGYTF. The genes are TRBV11-2 and TRBJ1-2; D call uncertain. The CDR3 consists of 13 residues. The ends were cut back, 5 bases at V and 8 bases at J, with 15 bases in the middle. Germline lookup yields CDR1 SGHAT and CDR2 FQNNGV.

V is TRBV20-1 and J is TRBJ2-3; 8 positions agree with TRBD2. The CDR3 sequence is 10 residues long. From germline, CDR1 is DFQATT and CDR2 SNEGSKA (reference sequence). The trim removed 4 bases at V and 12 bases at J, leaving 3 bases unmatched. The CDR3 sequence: CSATGLAQYF. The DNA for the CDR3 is TGCAGTGCTACCGGACTAGCCCAGTATTTT.

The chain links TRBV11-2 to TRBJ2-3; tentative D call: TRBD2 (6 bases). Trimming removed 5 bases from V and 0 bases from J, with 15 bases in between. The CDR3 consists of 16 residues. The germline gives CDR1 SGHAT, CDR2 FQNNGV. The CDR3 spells CASSPDAGYSTDTQYF. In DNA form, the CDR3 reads TGTGCCAGCAGCCCCGATGCGGGATATAGCACAGATACGCAGTATTTT.

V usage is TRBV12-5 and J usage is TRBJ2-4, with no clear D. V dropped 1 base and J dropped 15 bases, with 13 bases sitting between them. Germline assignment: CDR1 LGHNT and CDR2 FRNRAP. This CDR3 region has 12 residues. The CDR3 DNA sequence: TGTGCTAGTGGTTTGGACTTACTTCCTCCGTACTTC. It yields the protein CASGLDLLPPYF. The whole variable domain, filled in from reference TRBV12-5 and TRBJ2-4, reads DARVTQTPRHKVTEMGQEVTMRCQPILGHNTVFWYRQTMMQGLELLAYFRNRAPLDDSGMPKDRFSAEMPDATLATLKIQPSEPRDSAVYFCASGLDLLPPYFGAGTRLSVL.

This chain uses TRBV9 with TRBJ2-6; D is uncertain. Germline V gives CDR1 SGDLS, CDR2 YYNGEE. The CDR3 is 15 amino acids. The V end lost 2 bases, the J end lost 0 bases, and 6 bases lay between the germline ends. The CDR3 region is CASSVESSGANVLTF. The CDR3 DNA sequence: TGTGCCAGCAGCGTCGAGAGCTCTGGGGCCAACGTCCTGACTTTC.

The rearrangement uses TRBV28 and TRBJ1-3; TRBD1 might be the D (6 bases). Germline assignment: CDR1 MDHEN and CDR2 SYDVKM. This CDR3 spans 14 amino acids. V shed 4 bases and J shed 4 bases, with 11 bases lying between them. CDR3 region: CASSSTGSGNTIYF. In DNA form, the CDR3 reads TGTGCCAGCAGTTCCACAGGGTCCGGAAACACCATATATTTT.

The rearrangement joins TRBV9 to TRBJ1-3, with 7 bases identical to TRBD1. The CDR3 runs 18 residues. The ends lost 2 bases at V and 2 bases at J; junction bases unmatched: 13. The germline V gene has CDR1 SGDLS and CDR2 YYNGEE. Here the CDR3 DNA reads TGTGCCAGCAGCGTCCCGGTGGTTAGGGGGCCGGCTGGAAACACCATATATTTT. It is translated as CASSVPVVRGPAGNTIYF.

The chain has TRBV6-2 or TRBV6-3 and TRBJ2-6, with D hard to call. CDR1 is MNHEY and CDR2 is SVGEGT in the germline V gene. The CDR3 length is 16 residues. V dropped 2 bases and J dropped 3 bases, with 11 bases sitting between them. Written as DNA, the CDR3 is TGTGCCAGCAGTTACGCGGAAAGTCGTGGGGCCAACGTCCTGACTTTC. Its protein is CASSYAESRGANVLTF.

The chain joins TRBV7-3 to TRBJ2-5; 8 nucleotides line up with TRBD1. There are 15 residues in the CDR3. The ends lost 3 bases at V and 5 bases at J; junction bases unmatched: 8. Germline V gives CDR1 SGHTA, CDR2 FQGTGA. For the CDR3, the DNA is TGTGCCAGCAGCTTGACAGGGGTTACGGGTGAGACCCAGTACTTC. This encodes CASSLTGVTGETQYF.

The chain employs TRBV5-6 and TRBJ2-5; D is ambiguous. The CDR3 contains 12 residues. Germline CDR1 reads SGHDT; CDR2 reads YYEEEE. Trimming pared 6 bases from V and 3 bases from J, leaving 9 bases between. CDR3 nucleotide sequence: TGTGCCAGCACAGGACGTGAAGAGACCCAGTACTTC. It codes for CASTGREETQYF.

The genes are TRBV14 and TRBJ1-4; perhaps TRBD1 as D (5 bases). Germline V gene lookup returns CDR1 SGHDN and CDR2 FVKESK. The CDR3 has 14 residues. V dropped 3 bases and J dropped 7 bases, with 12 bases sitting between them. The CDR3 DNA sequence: TGTGCCAGCAGCCAGACAGCCACCGGTGAAAAACTGTTTTTT. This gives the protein CASSQTATGEKLFF.

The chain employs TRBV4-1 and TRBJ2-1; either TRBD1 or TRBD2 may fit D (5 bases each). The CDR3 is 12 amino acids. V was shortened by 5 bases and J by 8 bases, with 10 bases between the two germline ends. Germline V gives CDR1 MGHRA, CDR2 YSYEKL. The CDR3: CASSSGTDEQFF. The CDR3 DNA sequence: TGCGCCAGCAGCTCGGGGACGGATGAGCAGTTCTTC.

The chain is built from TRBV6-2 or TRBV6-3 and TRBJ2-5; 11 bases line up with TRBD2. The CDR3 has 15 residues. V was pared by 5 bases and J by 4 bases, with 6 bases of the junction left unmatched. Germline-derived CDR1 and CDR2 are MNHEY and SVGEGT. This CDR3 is CASSTSGGARETQYF. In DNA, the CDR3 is TGTGCCAGCAGTACTAGCGGGGGTGCCAGAGAGACCCAGTACTTC.

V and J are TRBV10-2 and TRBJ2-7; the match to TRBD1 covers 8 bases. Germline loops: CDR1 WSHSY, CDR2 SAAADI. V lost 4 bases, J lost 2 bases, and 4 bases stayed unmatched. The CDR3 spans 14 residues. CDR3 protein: CASSVGQGPYEQYF. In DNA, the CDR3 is TGCGCCAGCAGTGTAGGACAGGGCCCCTACGAGCAGTACTTC.

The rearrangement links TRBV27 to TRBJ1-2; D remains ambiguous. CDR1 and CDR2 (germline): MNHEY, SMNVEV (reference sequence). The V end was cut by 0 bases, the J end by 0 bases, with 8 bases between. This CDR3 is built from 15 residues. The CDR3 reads CASSLSWGTNYGYTF. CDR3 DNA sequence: TGTGCCAGCAGTTTATCATGGGGAACTAACTATGGCTACACCTTC.

As DNA, the CDR3 is TGTGCCAGCAGCATTTCCTCTAGCGGGAGTCGGAATGAGCAGTTCTTC. This codes for CASSISSSGSRNEQFF. This chain links TRBV9 with TRBJ2-1; 10 nucleotides line up with TRBD2. CDR1 and CDR2 (germline): SGDLS, YYNGEE. This CDR3 has 16 amino acids. Trimming removed 4 bases from V and 7 bases from J; junction bases left unmatched: 11. Looking up the rest from reference TRBV9 and TRBJ2-1 gives the full variable domain: DSGVTQTPKHLITATGQRVTLRCSPRSGDLSVYWYQQSLDQGLQFLIQYYNGEERAKGNILERFSAQQFPDLHSELNLSSLELGDSALYFCASSISSSGSRNEQFFGPGTRLTVL.

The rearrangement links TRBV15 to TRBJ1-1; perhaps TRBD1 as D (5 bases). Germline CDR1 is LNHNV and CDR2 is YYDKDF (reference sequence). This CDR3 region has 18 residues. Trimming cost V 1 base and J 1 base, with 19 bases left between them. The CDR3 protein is CATSRVQPGDGKNTEAFF. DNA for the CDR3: TGTGCCACCAGCAGAGTTCAACCCGGGGACGGCAAGAACACTGAAGCTTTCTTT.

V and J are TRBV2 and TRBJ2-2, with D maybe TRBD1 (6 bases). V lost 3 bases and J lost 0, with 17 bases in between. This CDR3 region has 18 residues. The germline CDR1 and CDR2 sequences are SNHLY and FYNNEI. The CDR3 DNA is TGTGCCAGCAGTGATACGATAAGACAGGACGCGAACACCGGGGAGCTGTTTTTT. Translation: CASSDTIRQDANTGELFF.

This CDR3 is CASSLLTSLGTDTQYF. The CDR3 DNA reads as TGTGCCAGTAGTCTACTGACTAGTCTGGGCACAGATACGCAGTATTTT. This chain connects TRBV19 to TRBJ2-3; maybe TRBD2 (6 bases). The CDR3 is 16 amino acids. Germline V lookup: CDR1 LNHDA, CDR2 SQIVND (reference sequence). Trimming cost V 5 bases and J 1 base, with 16 bases left between them.

DNA for the CDR3: TGCAGTGCCCTAACGAGGGAGAATTGTTTCTTC. Residues: CSALTRENCFF. This chain links TRBV20-1 with TRBJ2-1; D might be TRBD2 (5 bases). CDR1 is DFQATT and CDR2 is SNEGSKA in the germline V gene (reference sequence). CDR3 length equals 11 residues. V gave up 6 bases and J gave up 16 bases, with 19 bases separating them.

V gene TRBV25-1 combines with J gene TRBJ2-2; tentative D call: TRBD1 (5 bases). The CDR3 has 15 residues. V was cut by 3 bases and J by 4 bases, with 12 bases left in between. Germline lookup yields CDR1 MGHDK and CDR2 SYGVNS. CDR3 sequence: CASSETARVTGELFF. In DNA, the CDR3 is TGTGCCAGCAGTGAGACAGCCCGAGTCACCGGGGAGCTGTTTTTT.

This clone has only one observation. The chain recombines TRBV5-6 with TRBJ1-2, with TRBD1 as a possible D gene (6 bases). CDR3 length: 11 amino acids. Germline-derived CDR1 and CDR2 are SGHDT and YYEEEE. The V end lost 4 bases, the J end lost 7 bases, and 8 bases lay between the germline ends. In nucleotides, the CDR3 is TGTGCCAGCAGCCTGACAGGTGGCTACACCTTC. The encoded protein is CASSLTGGYTF.

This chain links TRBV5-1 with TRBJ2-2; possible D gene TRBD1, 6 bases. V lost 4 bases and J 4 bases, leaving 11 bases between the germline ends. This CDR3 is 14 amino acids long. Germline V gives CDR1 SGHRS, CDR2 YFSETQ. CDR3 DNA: TGCGCCAGCAGCCTGGACAGAGGCACCGGGGAGCTGTTTTTT. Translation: CASSLDRGTGELFF.

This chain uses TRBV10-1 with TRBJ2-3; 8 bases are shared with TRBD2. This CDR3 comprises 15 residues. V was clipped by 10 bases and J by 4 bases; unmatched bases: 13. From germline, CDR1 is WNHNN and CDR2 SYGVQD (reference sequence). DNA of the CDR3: TGCGCCATGGAAGCGGGGGCTCGCGACCCAGATACGCAGTATTTT. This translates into CAMEAGARDPDTQYF.